Shown below are 28 T cell receptor beta chains from a single sample sequenced in a study of blood T cell repertoires in COVID-19. TCRdb's table, derived via immunoSEQ multiplex PCR, lists solely in-frame clones and lacks some. The sample carries fewer than 300,000 clones, 84% recorded once. The specimen sequenced was peripheral blood. The origin of the receptors is a human donor in a cohort sampled during active COVID-19.

Points on this clone: One junction end does not reproduce the germline sequence, and a read error may be involved. CDR3 protein: CASSSVPGQGNHGYTF. The CDR3 DNA follows: TGTGCCAGCAGCTCTGTCCCGGGACAGGGTAACCATGGCTACACCTTC. The chain couples TRBV7-6 to TRBJ1-2; 9 positions agree with TRBD1. Germline CDR1 reads SGHVS; CDR2 reads FNYEAQ. This CDR3 is 16 amino acids long. The variable domain in full, with the rest retrieved from reference TRBV7-6 and TRBJ1-2, is GAGVSQSPRYKVTKRGQDVALRCDPISGHVSLYWYRQALGQGPEFLTYFNYEAQQDKSGLPNDRFSAERPEGSISTLTIQRTEQRDSAMYRCASSSVPGQGNHGYTFGSGTRLTVV.

The V call is TRBV29-1, the J call TRBJ2-1; 9 bases match TRBD2. This CDR3 spans 14 amino acids. The junction had 8 bases not matched to a gene; V was cut back by 4 bases and J by 7 bases. CDR1 is SQVTM, CDR2 ANQGSEA, per germline. This CDR3 is CSVATSGLGNEQFF. The DNA of the CDR3 is TGCAGCGTTGCGACTAGCGGTCTTGGAAATGAGCAGTTCTTC.

The chain links TRBV7-9 to TRBJ2-1; maybe TRBD1 (5 bases). The germline V gene encodes CDR1 SEHNR and CDR2 FQNEAQ (reference sequence). This CDR3 comprises 12 residues. V dropped 9 bases and J dropped 12 bases, with 18 bases sitting between them. The CDR3 loop is CASDTGSLGQFF. CDR3 DNA: TGTGCCAGTGATACAGGTTCTTTAGGGCAGTTCTTC.

The chain couples TRBV28 to TRBJ1-3, with D unclear. Germline values: CDR1 MDHEN, CDR2 SYDVKM. V was shortened by 5 bases and J by 3 bases, with 14 bases between the two germline ends. The CDR3 loop spans 15 amino acids. CDR3 nucleotide sequence: TGTGCCAGCAGTCCCTTCCCGGTCCTTGGAAACACCATATATTTT. This translates into CASSPFPVLGNTIYF.

The chain is built from TRBV28 and TRBJ2-1; D gene unclear. The ends were cut back, 5 bases at V and 1 base at J, with 15 bases in the middle. This CDR3 has 16 residues. Germline CDR1 and CDR2: MDHEN and SYDVKM. CDR3 sequence: CASSTPSAFSYNEQFF. DNA for the CDR3: TGTGCCAGCAGTACCCCGTCAGCGTTTTCCTACAATGAGCAGTTCTTC. The full variable domain, in which reference TRBV28 and TRBJ2-1 provide the parts outside the CDR3, is DVKVTQSSRYLVKRTGEKVFLECVQDMDHENMFWYRQDPGLGLRLIYFSYDVKMKEKGDIPEGYSVSREKKERFSLILESASTNQTSMYLCASSTPSAFSYNEQFFGPGTRLTVL.

The chain has TRBV27 and TRBJ2-7, with D possibly being TRBD2 (6 bases). With 7 bases removed from V and 0 bases from J, the gap between germline ends came to 13 bases. This CDR3 comprises 14 residues. Per germline, CDR1 MNHEY and CDR2 SMNVEV (reference sequence). The CDR3 nucleotides read TGTGCCAGCACTCACTGGGACTTCTCCTACGAGCAGTACTTC. This gives the protein CASTHWDFSYEQYF.

This clone has only a few counts. Other DNA variants within this sample encode the same CDR3. V and J are TRBV18 and TRBJ2-7; 9 nucleotides align to TRBD1. J lost 2 bases, V lost 3 bases, and 2 bases had no gene match. The CDR3 is made up of 14 amino acids. Germline CDR1 reads KGHSH; CDR2 reads LQKENI. CDR3 loop: CASSPGQGTYEQYF. The CDR3 nucleotides read TGTGCCAGCTCACCGGGACAGGGAACCTACGAGCAGTACTTC.

V is TRBV7-9 and J is TRBJ1-2; no reliable D call. The CDR3 sequence is 12 residues long. Germline CDR1 reads SEHNR; CDR2 reads FQNEAQ (reference sequence). The V and J ends lost 8 bases and 4 bases respectively, with 11 bases between them. The CDR3 sequence: CASRPESYGYTF. In DNA form, the CDR3 reads TGTGCCAGCCGCCCTGAGAGCTATGGCTACACCTTC. The whole variable domain, filled in from reference TRBV7-9 and TRBJ1-2, reads DTGVSQNPRHKITKRGQNVTFRCDPISEHNRLYWYRQTLGQGPEFLTYFQNEAQLEKSRLLSDRFSAERPKGSFSTLEIQRTEQGDSAMYLCASRPESYGYTFGSGTRLTVV.

This clone has just one count. The chain combines TRBV5-8 with TRBJ1-1; D perhaps matches TRBD1 (6 bases). Germline loops: CDR1 SGHTS, CDR2 YDEGEE. The V and J ends lost 0 bases and 0 bases respectively, with 15 bases between them. CDR3 length: 17 amino acids. The CDR3 protein is CASSLGFGQNMNTEAFF. CDR3 nucleotide sequence: TGTGCCAGCAGCTTGGGGTTTGGACAGAACATGAACACTGAAGCTTTCTTT.

To note about this clone: The same CDR3 can be traced to other DNA sequences in this sample. The V and J genes are TRBV19 and TRBJ1-4, with 7 bases identical to TRBD1. The CDR3 is 15 amino acids. Per the germline V gene, CDR1 is LNHDA and CDR2 is SQIVND (reference sequence). The J segment lost 4 bases and the V segment lost 5 bases, leaving 7 bases of the junction unmatched. CDR3 nucleotides: TGTGCCAGTAGTCCGCGGCAGGGGGGTAATGAAAAACTGTTTTTT. Protein sequence: CASSPRQGGNEKLFF.

The J gene is TRBJ2-1, the V gene TRBV11-2, with D perhaps matching TRBD2 (6 bases). V was trimmed by 1 base and J by 5 bases, leaving 15 bases between them. The CDR3 is 16 amino acids. The germline V gene encodes CDR1 SGHAT and CDR2 FQNNGV. For the CDR3, the DNA is TGTGCCAGCAGCTTAGTCCCGGGAGTGTATAACAATGAGCAGTTCTTC. It codes for CASSLVPGVYNNEQFF.

The chain employs TRBV5-5 and TRBJ2-7, with 9 nucleotides matching TRBD2. V dropped 0 bases and J dropped 1; count of bases not matched to a gene: 8. The CDR3 length is 17 residues. Per the germline V gene, CDR1 is SGHKS and CDR2 is YYEKEE (reference sequence). The CDR3 DNA sequence: TGTGCCAGCAGCTTGGCCCGTGGACTAGCGCAATCCTACGAGCAGTACTTC. Translated: CASSLARGLAQSYEQYF.

This sequence joins TRBV6-6 and TRBJ2-1, with unresolved D. There are 14 residues in the CDR3. V lost 3 bases and J lost 0, with 6 bases in between. Per germline, CDR1 MNHNY and CDR2 SVGAGI (reference sequence). The CDR3 here is CASSYSLSYNEQFF. In DNA, the CDR3 is TGTGCCAGCAGTTATTCACTCTCCTACAATGAGCAGTTCTTC.

CDR3 loop: CASSQDGQYAGELFF. In DNA form, the CDR3 reads TGTGCCAGCAGCCAAGATGGCCAGTACGCCGGGGAGCTGTTTTTT. The chain carries TRBV4-2 and TRBJ2-2; no firm D call. The ends were cut back, 0 bases at V and 6 bases at J, with 11 bases in the middle. Germline assignment: CDR1 LGHNA and CDR2 YNFKEQ. The CDR3 sequence is 15 residues long.

The chain uses TRBV6-5 and TRBJ1-2; a weak D match, TRBD1 (5 bases). The CDR3 is 14 amino acids. V shed 7 bases and J shed 0 bases, with 12 bases lying between them. Looked up from germline, CDR1 is MNHEY and CDR2 is SVGAGI. The CDR3 protein is CASILTVTNYGYTF. The CDR3 DNA reads TGTGCCAGCATACTGACAGTCACTAACTATGGCTACACCTTC.

The V gene is TRBV7-3, the J gene TRBJ1-2, with no clear D. The CDR3 contains 16 residues. Germline V gene lookup returns CDR1 SGHTA and CDR2 FQGTGA. Deletions cut 7 bases from V and 0 bases from J, with 18 bases between. The CDR3 here is CASTSILTQANYGYTF. CDR3 nucleotides: TGTGCCAGCACAAGTATACTTACCCAAGCTAACTATGGCTACACCTTC.

This clone was seen once. The V and J genes are TRBV5-1 and TRBJ1-1; 7 nucleotides align to TRBD1. Germline V CDR1 and CDR2: SGHRS, YFSETQ. Trimming at V came to 6 bases and at J to 5 bases, leaving 13 bases not matched to a gene. This CDR3 has 15 amino acids. CDR3 coding DNA: TGCGCCAGCAACCAAAGACAGGGAGCAGGGACTGAAGCTTTCTTT. Its translation: CASNQRQGAGTEAFF. Together with reference TRBV5-1 and TRBJ1-1, the CDR3 gives the full variable domain: KAGVTQTPRYLIKTRGQQVTLSCSPISGHRSVSWYQQTPGQGLQFLFEYFSETQRNKGNFPGRFSGRQFSNSRSEMNVSTLELGDSALYLCASNQRQGAGTEAFFGQGTRLTVV.

The chain recombines TRBV10-3 with TRBJ1-4; no clear D. Germline V CDR1 and CDR2: ENHRY, SYGVKD. This CDR3 contains 12 residues. Trimming took 6 bases from V and 4 from J, leaving 6 bases between them. The CDR3 region has the DNA TGTGCCATCAGCTTCAGTAATGAAAAACTGTTTTTT. Translating it yields CAISFSNEKLFF.

The rearrangement joins TRBV29-1 to TRBJ2-5; D not resolved. V was shortened by 4 bases and J by 5 bases, with 11 bases between the two germline ends. CDR1 and CDR2 (germline): SQVTM, ANQGSEA. This CDR3 comprises 12 residues. The CDR3 DNA is TGCAGCGTTGTGATTACTGTGGAGACCCAGTACTTC. Translating gives CSVVITVETQYF.

This rearrangement joins TRBV15 to TRBJ2-1; TRBD1 aligns across 10 bases. Germline loops: CDR1 LNHNV, CDR2 YYDKDF (reference sequence). The CDR3 consists of 15 residues. V shed 0 bases and J 5 bases; nucleotides not matched to a gene: 1. CDR3 sequence (DNA): TGTGCCACCAGCAGAGAGACAGGGGGCAACAATGAGCAGTTCTTC. Encoded protein: CATSRETGGNNEQFF.

The chain employs TRBV6-5 and TRBJ2-1, with D possibly being TRBD1 (7 bases). There are 15 residues in the CDR3. The ends were cut back, 6 bases at V and 2 bases at J, with 14 bases in the middle. CDR1 is MNHEY and CDR2 is SVGAGI in the germline V gene. The DNA of the CDR3 is TGTGCCAGCAGAGTTGGCGGGACAGCCTACAATGAGCAGTTCTTC. This codes for CASRVGGTAYNEQFF.

This chain uses TRBV28 with TRBJ1-1; D possibly corresponds to TRBD1 (5 bases). V was pared by 1 base and J by 4 bases, with 13 bases between. This CDR3 is built from 15 residues. Germline assignment: CDR1 MDHEN and CDR2 SYDVKM. In DNA, the CDR3 is TGTGCCAGCAGTTTATATGAGGGGAGGTCCACTGAAGCTTTCTTT. It codes for CASSLYEGRSTEAFF.

The V gene is TRBV7-2, the J gene TRBJ2-3, with D maybe TRBD1 (5 bases). V dropped 5 bases and J dropped 4 bases, with 16 bases sitting between them. The germline V gene has CDR1 SGHTA and CDR2 FQGNSA. CDR3 size: 15 residues. The CDR3 here is CASSPQGLIADTQYF. The CDR3 DNA sequence: TGTGCCAGCAGCCCCCAGGGATTGATCGCAGATACGCAGTATTTT.

The genes are TRBV9 and TRBJ2-5, with D hard to call. Germline CDR1 reads SGDLS; CDR2 reads YYNGEE. Trimming took 0 bases from V and 4 from J, leaving 10 bases between them. This CDR3 has 14 amino acids. CDR3 DNA sequence: TGTGCCAGCAGCGTAGGTGTGGCAAGAGAGACCCAGTACTTC. As protein: CASSVGVARETQYF.

This chain joins TRBV7-3 and TRBJ2-3; possibly TRBD2 for D (6 bases). The CDR3 consists of 14 residues. Germline V gene sequence: CDR1 SGHTA, CDR2 FQGTGA. Trimming left V 5 bases short and J 2 bases short, with 11 bases between. CDR3 nucleotides: TGTGCCAGCAGCCTAGGACTATCCACAGATACGCAGTATTTT. Translating it yields CASSLGLSTDTQYF.

A few counts support this clone. V is TRBV7-9 and J is TRBJ1-1; the D gene is possibly TRBD1 (5 bases). CDR3 length equals 14 residues. Per germline, CDR1 SEHNR and CDR2 FQNEAQ (reference sequence). Trimming removed 6 bases at V and 4 bases at J, with 15 bases between. CDR3 residues: CASRGDLAGTEAFF. Here the CDR3 DNA reads TGTGCCAGCAGAGGGGACTTAGCGGGCACTGAAGCTTTCTTT.

The chain is built from TRBV6-1 and TRBJ1-1; D ambiguous. V was cut by 0 bases and J by 4 bases, with 6 bases left in between. The CDR3 has 13 amino acids. CDR1 is MNHNS, CDR2 SASEGT, per germline. The CDR3 DNA follows: TGTGCCAGCAGTGAAGCGAGAGCCACTGAAGCTTTCTTT. Its protein product is CASSEARATEAFF.

This clone occurred many times. The CDR3 DNA reads TGTGCCAGCAGCTTGATATTGGAGGGGGAGCAGTACTTC. This gives the protein CASSLILEGEQYF. The chain couples TRBV5-6 to TRBJ2-7; D is possibly TRBD2 (6 bases). V was shortened by 1 base and J by 7 bases, with 12 bases between the two germline ends. This CDR3 region has 13 residues. Germline CDR1 and CDR2: SGHDT and YYEEEE.